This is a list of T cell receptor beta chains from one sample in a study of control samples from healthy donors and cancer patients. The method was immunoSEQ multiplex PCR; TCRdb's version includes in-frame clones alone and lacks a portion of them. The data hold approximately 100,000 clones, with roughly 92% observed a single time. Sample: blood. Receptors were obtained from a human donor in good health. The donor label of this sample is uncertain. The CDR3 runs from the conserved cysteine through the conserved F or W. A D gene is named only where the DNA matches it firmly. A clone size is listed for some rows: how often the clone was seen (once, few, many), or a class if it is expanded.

CDR3nt: TGTGCCAGCTCACCGAACACTAACTACGAGCAGTACTTC; CDR3aa: CASSPNTNYEQYF; d_gene: .; v_gene: TRBV18; abundance: .; j_gene: TRBJ2-7
CDR3nt: TGTGCCAGCAGCTTAGGCGGTAGCAATGAGCAGTTCTTC; CDR3aa: CASSLGGSNEQFF; d_gene: .; v_gene: TRBV11-3; abundance: .; j_gene: TRBJ2-1
CDR3nt: TGTGCCAGCATATCTAGCTCTGGGGCCAACGTCCTGACTTTC; CDR3aa: CASISSSGANVLTF; d_gene: .; v_gene: TRBV28; abundance: .; j_gene: TRBJ2-6
CDR3nt: TGTGCCAGCAGCAGAATAGAGGCAGATACGCAGTATTTT; CDR3aa: CASSRIEADTQYF; d_gene: .; v_gene: TRBV7-9; abundance: .; j_gene: TRBJ2-3
CDR3nt: TGTGCCAGCAGTCACTATGCAACTAATGAAAAACTGTTTTTT; CDR3aa: CASSHYATNEKLFF; d_gene: .; v_gene: TRBV6-5; abundance: .; j_gene: TRBJ1-4
CDR3nt: TGTGCCAGCAGTAAGGGAAATTGGGATGAGCAGTTCTTC; CDR3aa: CASSKGNWDEQFF; d_gene: .; v_gene: TRBV12-3/TRBV12-4; abundance: .; j_gene: TRBJ2-1
CDR3nt: TGTGCCAGCAGCTTATGGGGACACCCAACCGGGGAGCTGTTTTTT; CDR3aa: CASSLWGHPTGELFF; d_gene: .; v_gene: TRBV7-8; abundance: .; j_gene: TRBJ2-2
CDR3nt: TGCGCCAGCAGCTTGGGGGGCCGGGGATACAATGAGCAGTTCTTC; CDR3aa: CASSLGGRGYNEQFF; d_gene: .; v_gene: TRBV5-1; abundance: .; j_gene: TRBJ2-1
CDR3nt: TGCGCCAGCAGCTTGAGTACCTCTGGGGCCAACGTCCTGACTTTC; CDR3aa: CASSLSTSGANVLTF; d_gene: .; v_gene: TRBV5-1; abundance: .; j_gene: TRBJ2-6
CDR3nt: TGTGCCAGTAGCAGAAGGGGCCTGGAGGTTAGCAATCAGCCCCAGCATTTT; CDR3aa: CASSRRGLEVSNQPQHF; d_gene: .; v_gene: TRBV19; abundance: .; j_gene: TRBJ1-5
CDR3nt: TGTGCCAGTAGTATAAAGGGCCTAGCGGGGCCAAATGAGCAGTTCTTC; CDR3aa: CASSIKGLAGPNEQFF; d_gene: TRBD2; v_gene: TRBV19; abundance: .; j_gene: TRBJ2-1
CDR3nt: TGCGCCAGCAGCTTGTATGTAGCGGGGGCCCAAAACAATGAGCAGTTCTTC; CDR3aa: CASSLYVAGAQNNEQFF; d_gene: TRBD2; v_gene: TRBV5-1; abundance: once; j_gene: TRBJ2-1
CDR3nt: TGTGCCAGCAGCGTAGCTGGGACTTACCAAGAGACCCAGTACTTC; CDR3aa: CASSVAGTYQETQYF; d_gene: .; v_gene: TRBV9; abundance: .; j_gene: TRBJ2-5
CDR3nt: TGTGCCAGCAGTAAACGTGATCCAGGGGGCGCGTACGAGCAGTACTTC; CDR3aa: CASSKRDPGGAYEQYF; d_gene: TRBD1; v_gene: TRBV27; abundance: .; j_gene: TRBJ2-7
CDR3nt: TGTGCCAGCAGCCCCTCCGGGGGGAACACTGAAGCTTTCTTT; CDR3aa: CASSPSGGNTEAFF; d_gene: .; v_gene: TRBV6-5; abundance: .; j_gene: TRBJ1-1
CDR3nt: TGTGCCAGCCAATCGGGACCGAACACCGGGGAGCTGTTTTTT; CDR3aa: CASQSGPNTGELFF; d_gene: .; v_gene: TRBV2; abundance: .; j_gene: TRBJ2-2
CDR3nt: TGTGCCAGGGTTTCTAATGAAAAACTGTTTTTT; CDR3aa: CARVSNEKLFF; d_gene: .; v_gene: TRBV6-4; abundance: .; j_gene: TRBJ1-4
CDR3nt: TGTGCCAGCACCCCCGGGCTAGCGGGGACCCAGTACTTC; CDR3aa: CASTPGLAGTQYF; d_gene: TRBD2; v_gene: TRBV3-1/TRBV3-2; abundance: once; j_gene: TRBJ2-5
CDR3nt: TGTGCCAGCAGTGCCAGACCCGACGGGAACACTGAAGCTTTCTTT; CDR3aa: CASSARPDGNTEAFF; d_gene: .; v_gene: TRBV25-1; abundance: .; j_gene: TRBJ1-1
CDR3nt: TGTGCCAGTACGAAAACCACAGGGTTCGGTAACTATGGCTACACCTTC; CDR3aa: CASTKTTGFGNYGYTF; d_gene: .; v_gene: TRBV19; abundance: .; j_gene: TRBJ1-2
CDR3nt: TGTGCCAGTAGTATGTGGGCGGTCATGAACACTGAAGCTTTCTTT; CDR3aa: CASSMWAVMNTEAFF; d_gene: .; v_gene: TRBV19; abundance: .; j_gene: TRBJ1-1
CDR3nt: TGTGCCAGCAGCCTGACCTATTTCGGGGAGCCCCAGCATTTT; CDR3aa: CASSLTYFGEPQHF; d_gene: .; v_gene: TRBV5-5; abundance: .; j_gene: TRBJ1-5
CDR3nt: TGTGCCAGCAGCCAAGCCAGTACCGGGGAGCTGTTTTTT; CDR3aa: CASSQASTGELFF; d_gene: .; v_gene: TRBV3-1/TRBV3-2; abundance: once; j_gene: TRBJ2-2
CDR3nt: TGCGCCAGCAGCTCAGTAACGGGGATGGAGACGCAGTATTTT; CDR3aa: CASSSVTGMETQYF; d_gene: .; v_gene: TRBV5-1; abundance: .; j_gene: TRBJ2-3
CDR3nt: TGTGCCAGTAGTCGGTCAGTCACTAACTATGGCTACACCTTC; CDR3aa: CASSRSVTNYGYTF; d_gene: .; v_gene: TRBV19; abundance: .; j_gene: TRBJ1-2
CDR3nt: TGTGCCAGCAGCCTCCCAGGGGGGGGCCCCGATGAGCAGTTCTTC; CDR3aa: CASSLPGGGPDEQFF; d_gene: .; v_gene: TRBV5-4; abundance: .; j_gene: TRBJ2-1
CDR3nt: TGTGCCAACAGCGTTAGGGGGGAGACCCAGTACTTC; CDR3aa: CANSVRGETQYF; d_gene: .; v_gene: TRBV5-4; abundance: .; j_gene: TRBJ2-5
CDR3nt: TGTGCCAGCAGCTTCGCGGGGGGCTTAAATGAAAAACTGTTTTTT; CDR3aa: CASSFAGGLNEKLFF; d_gene: .; v_gene: TRBV7-8; abundance: .; j_gene: TRBJ1-4
CDR3nt: TGTGCCAGTACTCCCGTATTGGGCTACGAGCAGTACTTC; CDR3aa: CASTPVLGYEQYF; d_gene: .; v_gene: TRBV6-5; abundance: once; j_gene: TRBJ2-7
CDR3nt: TGTGCCCAGATCCGAGGAGGGGGGGACCGGCGCCCGGAAGCTTTCTTT; CDR3aa: CAQIRGGGDRRPEAFF; d_gene: .; v_gene: TRBV19; abundance: .; j_gene: TRBJ1-1
CDR3nt: TGTGCCAGCAGCTTAGACGGGTTGCGGGTTGCTTTCTTT; CDR3aa: CASSLDGLRVAFF; d_gene: .; v_gene: TRBV7-9; abundance: .; j_gene: TRBJ1-1
CDR3nt: TGTGCCAGTAGTACAAGCTCAAACTCACCCCTCCACTTT; CDR3aa: CASSTSSNSPLHF; d_gene: .; v_gene: TRBV19; abundance: once; j_gene: TRBJ1-6
CDR3nt: TGTGCCAGTAGTATCAGGGGGCGCGAAACTGAAGCTTTCTTT; CDR3aa: CASSIRGRETEAFF; d_gene: TRBD1; v_gene: TRBV19; abundance: once; j_gene: TRBJ1-1
CDR3nt: TGTGCCAGTAAGGGACACCACTATGGCTACACCTTC; CDR3aa: CASKGHHYGYTF; d_gene: .; v_gene: TRBV11-1; abundance: .; j_gene: TRBJ1-2
CDR3nt: TGTGCCAGCAGCTCCGAACAGGGGAATAGGTCACCCCTCCACTTT; CDR3aa: CASSSEQGNRSPLHF; d_gene: TRBD1; v_gene: TRBV7-9; abundance: .; j_gene: TRBJ1-6